Listed below are T cell receptor beta chains from one sample, sequenced in a study of tumor-infiltrating lymphocytes in primary liver carcinoma. TCRdb processed the multiplex PCR reads anew with MiXCR; each CDR3 protein has one entry. Of roughly 45,000 distinct CDR3 sequences listed, 55% to 75% are singletons. The source material was liver tumor tissue from sampling region 5. The receptors derive from a man aged 40-49 years with primary liver carcinoma and hepatitis B virus infection. CDR3s include the opening cysteine and the closing phenylalanine or tryptophan. A D gene is named only where the DNA matches it firmly. The size entry is marked missing in some rows and otherwise reads once, few, many or a size class.

>TRBV19|-|14|TRBJ2-7|-
TGTGCCAGTTGTACAAAACAGGGAGACTACGAGCAGTACTTC
CASCTKQGDYEQYF
>TRBV6-2/TRBV6-3|-|16|TRBJ2-1|-
TGTGCCAGCATGTCCTCGTATGGAGGTTCCTACAATGAACAGTTCTTC
CASMSSYGGSYNEQFF
>TRBV29-1|-|17|TRBJ2-3|TRBD2
TGCAGTGTTGATATGCCTAGCGGGAGTTTAGGGACAGGTACGCAGTATTTT
CSVDMPSGSLGTGTQYF
>TRBV11-2|-|12|TRBJ2-1|-
TGTGCCAGTAGCCCGGTGTACAATCAGCAGTTCTTC
CASSPVYNQQFF
>TRBV5-1|-|14|TRBJ2-3|-
TGCGCCAGCAGCTTGGATTTACAGGGAGATACGCATTATTTT
CASSLDLQGDTHYF
>TRBV5-4|-|14|TRBJ1-2|-
TGTGCCAGCAACTTGCGGGGAGGCCTTGGTGGCTACACCTTC
CASNLRGGLGGYTF
>TRBV19|-|14|TRBJ2-1|-
TGTGTCAGTAGTCAGGGAGCTCCGGTAGATGAGCAGTTCTTC
CVSSQGAPVDEQFF
>TRBV24-1|-|15|TRBJ2-5|TRBD1
TGTGCCACCAGCGGAACAGGGGAAGGGGGAGAGACCCAGTACTTC
CATSGTGEGGETQYF
>TRBV4-1|-|18|TRBJ2-2|TRBD2
TGCGCCAGTAGCCAAGGGCCGGGACTAGCGGGACGAACCGGGGGGCTGTTTTTT
CASSQGPGLAGRTGGLFF
>TRBV11-2|-|14|TRBJ1-6|TRBD1
TGTGCCAGCTGCTTACAGGGGGCGAATTCACCCCTCCAGTTC
CASCLQGANSPLQF
>TRBV11-2|-|12|TRBJ2-1|-
TGTGCTAGCAGCTTAATAGGGAATGAGCGGTTCTTC
CASSLIGNERFF
>TRBV6-2/TRBV6-3|once|16|TRBJ2-7|-
TGTGCCAGCAGTTACTCACTTGGGGAGAGCTCCTACGAGCAGTACTTC
CASSYSLGESSYEQYF
>TRBV28|-|16|TRBJ2-1|-
TGTGCCAGCAGTTTAGACCCGGGGCAGGTCTACAGTGAGCAGTTCTTC
CASSLDPGQVYSEQFF
>TRBV6-5|-|15|TRBJ2-1|-
TGTGCGAGCAGGGAATATAGGAGCTCCTACAATGAGCGGTTCTTC
CASREYRSSYNERFF
>TRBV6-5|-|12|TRBJ2-1|-
TGTGTCAGCAGTTATACGAGCCATGAGCAGTTCTTC
CVSSYTSHEQFF
>TRBV5-5|-|17|TRBJ2-7|TRBD1
TGTGCCAGCAGCGGGGGACAGGTAATCAACGGCTCCTACGAGCAGTACTTC
CASSGGQVINGSYEQYF
>TRBV7-9|many|15|TRBJ2-1|-
TGTGCCAGCAGCTTAGAGCTGGCGGTAGACAATGAGCAGTTCTTC
CASSLELAVDNEQFF
>TRBV11-2|medium-sized|15|TRBJ2-2|-
TGTGCCAGCAGCCTTGAGGCCTCGAACACCGGGGAGCTGTTTTTT
CASSLEASNTGELFF
>TRBV29-1|-|13|TRBJ1-1|-
TGCAGCGTTGCCCAACATGTTAATACTGAAGCTTTCTTT
CSVAQHVNTEAFF
>TRBV12-3/TRBV12-4|many|15|TRBJ2-6|-
TGTGCCAGCCAATACGGGACCTCTGGGGCCAACGTCCTGACTTTC
CASQYGTSGANVLTF
>TRBV6-6|once|15|TRBJ1-6|TRBD1
TGTGCCAGCAGCTACTCCGGGACAGGGGATTCACCCCGCCACTTT
CASSYSGTGDSPRHF
>TRBV29-1|-|13|TRBJ2-5|TRBD2
TGTAGCGTTGGTGGGAGGGTCGCTGAGGCCCAGTACTTC
CSVGGRVAEAQYF
>TRBV5-5|many|14|TRBJ1-2|TRBD1
TGTGCCAGCAGCGTCCGGGACAGGGCCGATGGCTACACCTTC
CASSVRDRADGYTF
>TRBV30|once|13|TRBJ2-3|-
TGTGCCAGGAGTTCCCTACTCCCATATACGCAGTATTTT
CARSSLLPYTQYF
>TRBV4-1|once|14|TRBJ2-7|-
TGCGCCAGCAGCCAAGAAATTCGGGACCTCGAGCAGCACTTT
CASSQEIRDLEQHF
>TRBV6-6|-|13|TRBJ1-5|-
TGTGCAAGCAGGAGGTGGCGCGATCAGCCCCAGCATTTT
CASRRWRDQPQHF
>TRBV28|-|15|TRBJ1-5|-
TGTACCAGCAGGCTGACAGATGACAGCAATCGGCCCCAGCATTTT
CTSRLTDDSNRPQHF